This TCR beta chain was sequenced in a study of blood T cell repertoires in COVID-19. Study-wide background: From T cells, B-cell-depleted T cells, or PBMCs came the material, which was cDNA or gDNA.

TCRdb's copy holds only in-frame clones and misses some; the assay was immunoSEQ multiplex PCR. The repertoire holds 40,000 to 55,000 clones, roughly 84% seen once, with roughly 2.5% in the top ten. The sequencing sample was made of peripheral blood. This receptor was identified in a man aged 50 to 59 with acute or convalescent COVID-19.

The CDR3 coding sequence is TGTGCCAGCTCACCACTGACAGGGATCAACACCGGGGAGCTGTTTTTT. Amino acids: CASSPLTGINTGELFF. The chain is built from TRBV18 and TRBJ2-2; 7 nucleotides match TRBD1. The length of the CDR3 is 16 residues. V shed 1 base and J 2 bases; nucleotides not matched to a gene: 4. CDR1 KGHSH and CDR2 LQKENI come from the germline V gene.